This TCR beta chain was identified in a study of shared clonotypes between healthy human individuals. This CDR3 region has 14 residues. V gave up 6 bases and J gave up 2 bases, with 13 bases separating them. CDR1 and CDR2 (germline): ENHRY, SYGVKD. Sequencing used immunoSEQ multiplex PCR; TCRdb keeps in-frame clones, though not all of them. This sample has more than 2 million clones, with 90% to 97% found just once. Those who donated were healthy HIV-negative adults, with no recent acute infections or vaccinations reported. The CD4+ fraction was divided into a CD45RA+ naive subset and a CD45RA-negative memory subset. With regard to this clone: Its antigen is not identified.

Study outcomes and limitations: Generally, naive subsets (rather than memory subsets) showed larger estimated richness. The sharing of 5% to 5.5% of naive CD4 clonotypes was seen across a handful of donors.

The gene calls are TRBV10-3 and TRBJ1-1; D is undetermined. The TCR sequence derives from a man between 18 and 29 years old in good health. Material for sequencing was naive CD4+ T cells sorted from blood. Subset: CD45RA+ positively selected. CDR3 nucleotide sequence: TGTGCCATCAGCAGGACGGGGTATAACACTGAAGCTTTCTTT. Translated: CAISRTGYNTEAFF.